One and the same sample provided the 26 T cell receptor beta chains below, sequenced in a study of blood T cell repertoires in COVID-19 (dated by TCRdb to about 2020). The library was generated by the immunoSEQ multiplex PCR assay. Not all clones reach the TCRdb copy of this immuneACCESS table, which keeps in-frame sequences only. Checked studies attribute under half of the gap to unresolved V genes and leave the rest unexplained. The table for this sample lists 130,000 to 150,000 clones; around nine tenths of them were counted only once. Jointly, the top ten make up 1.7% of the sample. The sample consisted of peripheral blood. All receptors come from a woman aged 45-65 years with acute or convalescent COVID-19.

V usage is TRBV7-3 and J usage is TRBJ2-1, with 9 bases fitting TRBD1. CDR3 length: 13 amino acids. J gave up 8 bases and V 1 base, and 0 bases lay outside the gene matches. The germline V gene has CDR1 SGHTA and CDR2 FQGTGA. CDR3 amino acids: CASSLRDRDEQFF. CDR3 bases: TGTGCCAGCAGCTTAAGGGACAGGGATGAGCAGTTCTTC. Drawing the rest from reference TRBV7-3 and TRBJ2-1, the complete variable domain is GAGVSQTPSNKVTEKGKYVELRCDPISGHTALYWYRQSLGQGPEFLIYFQGTGAADDSGLPNDRFFAVRPEGSVSTLKIQRTERGDSAVYLCASSLRDRDEQFFGPGTRLTVL.

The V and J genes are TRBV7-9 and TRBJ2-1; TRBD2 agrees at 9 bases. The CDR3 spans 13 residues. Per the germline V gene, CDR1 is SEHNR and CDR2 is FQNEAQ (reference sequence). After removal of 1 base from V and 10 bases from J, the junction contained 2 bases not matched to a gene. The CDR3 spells CASSLGAGGEQFF. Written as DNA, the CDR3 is TGTGCCAGCAGCTTAGGAGCGGGAGGCGAGCAGTTCTTC.

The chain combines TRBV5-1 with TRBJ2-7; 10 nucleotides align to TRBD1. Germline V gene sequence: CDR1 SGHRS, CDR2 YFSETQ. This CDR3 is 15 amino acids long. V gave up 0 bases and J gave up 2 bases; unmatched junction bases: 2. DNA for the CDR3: TGCGCCAGCAGCTTGGCGGGACAGGGGCCCTACGAGCAGTACTTC. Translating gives CASSLAGQGPYEQYF.

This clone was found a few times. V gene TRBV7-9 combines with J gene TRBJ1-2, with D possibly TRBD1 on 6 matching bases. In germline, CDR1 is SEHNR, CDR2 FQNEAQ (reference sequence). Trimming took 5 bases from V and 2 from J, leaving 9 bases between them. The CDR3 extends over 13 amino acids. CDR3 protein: CASSLGQNYGYTF. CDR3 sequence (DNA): TGTGCCAGCAGCCTCGGACAGAACTATGGCTACACCTTC.

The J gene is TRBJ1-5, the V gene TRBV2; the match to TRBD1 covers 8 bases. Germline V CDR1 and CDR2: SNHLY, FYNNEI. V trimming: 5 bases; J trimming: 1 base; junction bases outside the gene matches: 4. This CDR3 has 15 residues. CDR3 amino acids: CASSPDRASNQPQHF. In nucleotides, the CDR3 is TGTGCCAGCAGTCCGGACAGGGCAAGCAATCAGCCCCAGCATTTT.

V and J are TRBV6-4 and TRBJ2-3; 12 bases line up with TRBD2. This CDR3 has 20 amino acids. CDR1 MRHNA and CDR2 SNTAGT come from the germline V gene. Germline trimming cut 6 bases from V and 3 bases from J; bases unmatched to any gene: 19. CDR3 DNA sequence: TGTGCCAGCAGAGCTAAGAGGCTAGCGGGAGGGCCAGGTGGGACAGATACGCAGTATTTT. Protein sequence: CASRAKRLAGGPGGTDTQYF.

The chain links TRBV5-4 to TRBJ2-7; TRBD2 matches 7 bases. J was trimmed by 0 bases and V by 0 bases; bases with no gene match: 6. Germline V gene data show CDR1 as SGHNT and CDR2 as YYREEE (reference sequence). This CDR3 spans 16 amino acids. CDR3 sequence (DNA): TGTGCCAGCAGCTTGGCCGGGGGGAAACTCTCCTACGAGCAGTACTTC. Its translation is CASSLAGGKLSYEQYF. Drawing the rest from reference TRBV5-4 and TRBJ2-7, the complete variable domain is ETGVTQSPTHLIKTRGQQVTLRCSSQSGHNTVSWYQQALGQGPQFIFQYYREEENGRGNFPPRFSGLQFPNYSSELNVNALELDDSALYLCASSLAGGKLSYEQYFGPGTRLTVT.

The CDR3 nucleotides read TGTGCCAGCAGCCCTAACATGGGACAGGGAGTTATCTTTTTT. As protein: CASSPNMGQGVIFF. J is TRBJ1-4 and V is TRBV3-1 (or the pseudogene TRBV3-2); 9 positions match TRBD1. Trimming cost V 4 bases and J 17 bases; bases outside gene matches: 14. The CDR3 is 14 amino acids. Germline lookup yields CDR1 LGHDT and CDR2 YNNKEL (reference sequence).

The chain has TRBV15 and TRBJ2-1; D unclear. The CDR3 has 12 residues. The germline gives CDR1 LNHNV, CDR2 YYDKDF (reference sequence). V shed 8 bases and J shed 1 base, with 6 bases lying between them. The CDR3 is CATQVSYNEQFF. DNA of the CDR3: TGTGCCACCCAGGTTTCCTACAATGAGCAGTTCTTC.

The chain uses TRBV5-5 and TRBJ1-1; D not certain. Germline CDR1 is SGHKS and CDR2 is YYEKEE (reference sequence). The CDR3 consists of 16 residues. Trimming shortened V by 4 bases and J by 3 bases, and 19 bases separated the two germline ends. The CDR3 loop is CASSRRGKAYYTEAFF. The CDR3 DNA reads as TGTGCCAGCAGCCGGCGAGGGAAGGCCTATTACACTGAAGCTTTCTTT.

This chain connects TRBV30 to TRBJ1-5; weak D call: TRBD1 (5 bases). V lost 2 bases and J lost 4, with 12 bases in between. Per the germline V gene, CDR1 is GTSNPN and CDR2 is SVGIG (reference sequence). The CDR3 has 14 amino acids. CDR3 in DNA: TGTGCCTGGAGTCCGGGACTGATGAATCAGCCCCAGCATTTT. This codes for CAWSPGLMNQPQHF.

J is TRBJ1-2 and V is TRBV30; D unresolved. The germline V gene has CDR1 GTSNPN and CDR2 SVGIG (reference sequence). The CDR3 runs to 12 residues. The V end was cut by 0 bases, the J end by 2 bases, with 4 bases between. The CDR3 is CAWSVQNYGYTF. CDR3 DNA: TGTGCCTGGAGTGTCCAGAACTATGGCTACACCTTC.

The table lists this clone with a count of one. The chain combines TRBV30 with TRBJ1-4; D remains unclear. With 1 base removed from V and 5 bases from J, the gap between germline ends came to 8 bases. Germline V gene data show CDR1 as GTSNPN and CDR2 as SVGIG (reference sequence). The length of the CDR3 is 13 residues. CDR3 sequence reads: CAWSGAENEKLFF. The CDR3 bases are TGTGCCTGGAGTGGGGCAGAGAATGAAAAACTGTTTTTT.

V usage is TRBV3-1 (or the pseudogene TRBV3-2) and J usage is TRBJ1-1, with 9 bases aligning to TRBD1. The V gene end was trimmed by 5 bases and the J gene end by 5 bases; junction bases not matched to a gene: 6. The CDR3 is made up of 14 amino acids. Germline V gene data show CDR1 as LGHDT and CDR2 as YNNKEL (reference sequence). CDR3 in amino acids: CASSTTGGATEAFF. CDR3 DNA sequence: TGTGCCAGCAGCACTACAGGGGGCGCGACTGAAGCTTTCTTT.

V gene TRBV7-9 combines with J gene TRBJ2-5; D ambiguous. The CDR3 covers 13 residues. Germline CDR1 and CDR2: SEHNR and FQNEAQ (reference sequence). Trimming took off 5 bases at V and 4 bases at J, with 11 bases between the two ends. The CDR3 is CASSLMGAETQYF. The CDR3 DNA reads TGTGCCAGCAGCCTTATGGGCGCAGAGACCCAGTACTTC.

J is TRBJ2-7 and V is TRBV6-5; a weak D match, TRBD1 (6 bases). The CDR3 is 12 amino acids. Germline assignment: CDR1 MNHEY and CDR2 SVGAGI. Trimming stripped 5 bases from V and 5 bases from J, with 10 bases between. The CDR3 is CASSTTGNEQYF. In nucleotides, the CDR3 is TGTGCCAGCAGTACTACAGGGAACGAGCAGTACTTC.

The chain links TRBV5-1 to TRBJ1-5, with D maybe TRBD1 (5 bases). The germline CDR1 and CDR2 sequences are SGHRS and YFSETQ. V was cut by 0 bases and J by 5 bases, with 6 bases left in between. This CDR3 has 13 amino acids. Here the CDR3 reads CASSLGGDQPQHF. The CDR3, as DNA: TGCGCCAGCAGCTTGGGGGGGGATCAGCCCCAGCATTTT.

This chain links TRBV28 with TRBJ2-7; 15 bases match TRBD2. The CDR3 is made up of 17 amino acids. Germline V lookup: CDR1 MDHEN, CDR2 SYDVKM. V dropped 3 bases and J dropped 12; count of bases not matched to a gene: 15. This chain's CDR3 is CASSLGGTSGGLRGPYF. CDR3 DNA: TGTGCCAGCAGTTTGGGAGGGACTAGCGGGGGGCTACGAGGTCCGTACTTC.

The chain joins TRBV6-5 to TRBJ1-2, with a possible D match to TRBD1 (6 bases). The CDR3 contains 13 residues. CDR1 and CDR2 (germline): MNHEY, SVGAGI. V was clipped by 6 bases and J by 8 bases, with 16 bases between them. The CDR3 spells CASRVHRANGYTF. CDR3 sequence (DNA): TGTGCCAGCAGGGTCCACAGGGCTAACGGCTACACCTTC.

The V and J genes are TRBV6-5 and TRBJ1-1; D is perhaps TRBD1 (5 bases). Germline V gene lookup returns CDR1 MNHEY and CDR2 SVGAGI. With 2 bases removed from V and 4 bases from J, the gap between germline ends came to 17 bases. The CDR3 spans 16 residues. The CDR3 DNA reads TGTGCCAGCAGTTACGGACCAGGGTTCGGCGGCACTGAAGCTTTCTTT. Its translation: CASSYGPGFGGTEAFF.

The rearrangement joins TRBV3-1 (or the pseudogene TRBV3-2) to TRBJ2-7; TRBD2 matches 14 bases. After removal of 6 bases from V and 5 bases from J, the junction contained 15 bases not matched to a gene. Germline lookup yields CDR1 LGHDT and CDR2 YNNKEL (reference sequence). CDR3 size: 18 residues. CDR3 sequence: CASRLGTLGLAGAHEQYF. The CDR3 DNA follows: TGTGCCAGCAGACTCGGGACACTGGGACTAGCGGGAGCCCACGAGCAGTACTTC.

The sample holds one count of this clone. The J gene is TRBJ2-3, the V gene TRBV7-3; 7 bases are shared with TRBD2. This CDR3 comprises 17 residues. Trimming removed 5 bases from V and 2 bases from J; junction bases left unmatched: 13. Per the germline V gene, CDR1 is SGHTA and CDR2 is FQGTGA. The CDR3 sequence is CASSPSRGRGFTDTQYF. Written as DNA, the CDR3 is TGTGCCAGCAGCCCCTCTCGGGGGAGGGGATTCACAGATACGCAGTATTTT.

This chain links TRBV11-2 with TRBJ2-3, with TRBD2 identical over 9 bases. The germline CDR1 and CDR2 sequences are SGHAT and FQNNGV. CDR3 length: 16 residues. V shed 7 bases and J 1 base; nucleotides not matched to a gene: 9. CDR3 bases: TGTGCCAGCACCCTGTGGTGGACTAGCGGCACAGATACGCAGTATTTT. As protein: CASTLWWTSGTDTQYF.

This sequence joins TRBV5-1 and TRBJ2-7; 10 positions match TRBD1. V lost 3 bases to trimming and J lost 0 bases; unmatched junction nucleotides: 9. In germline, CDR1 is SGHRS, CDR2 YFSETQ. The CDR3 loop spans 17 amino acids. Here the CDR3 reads CASSWRATGGGSYEQYF. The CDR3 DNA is TGCGCCAGCAGCTGGAGGGCGACAGGGGGCGGCTCCTACGAGCAGTACTTC.

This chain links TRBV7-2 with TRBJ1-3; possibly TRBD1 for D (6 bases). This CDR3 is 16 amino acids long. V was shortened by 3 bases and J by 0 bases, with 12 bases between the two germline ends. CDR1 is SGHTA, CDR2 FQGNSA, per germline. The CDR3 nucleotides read TGTGCCAGCAGCTTCTCGGGACAATTCTCTGGAAACACCATATATTTT. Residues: CASSFSGQFSGNTIYF.

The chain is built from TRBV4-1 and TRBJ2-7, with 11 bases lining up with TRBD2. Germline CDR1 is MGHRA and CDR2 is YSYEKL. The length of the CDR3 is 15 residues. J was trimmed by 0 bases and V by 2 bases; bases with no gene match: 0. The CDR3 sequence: CASSQLAGGSYEQYF. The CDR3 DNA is TGCGCCAGCAGCCAACTAGCGGGAGGCTCCTACGAGCAGTACTTC.